Listed here is a single T cell receptor beta chain. This clone was seen a handful of times. What this receptor recognizes is not known. No base-level quality is on record; no much larger clone is a single base apart. The record originates from a study of blood T cell repertoires in COVID-19 (TCRdb year 2020). Regarding the research as a whole: Collaborator samples came from the United States, Italy and Spain and covered acute and convalescent phases of COVID-19. The prospective study material was composed of cDNA or gDNA derived from T cells, B-cell-depleted T cells, or PBMCs. The dataset comprised deeply sampled blood TCRbeta repertoires from subjects exposed to, actively infected with, or recovered from COVID-19. A freely available public database, intended as a resource for researchers studying the immune response to SARS-CoV-2, is where the repertoires were released. The samples were drawn from two sources: the first 160 participants of the ongoing ImmuneRACE study, and approximately 1,300 subjects contributed by 6 global collaborators. Sample metadata almost always included a de-identified subject ID, COVID-19 status, age in years and sex. Where available, HLA class I and class II types were taken from metadata supplied by the sample provider and were not determined by assay-based typing.

General findings and caveats noted by the study authors: The quantity of clinical and demographic metadata differed by source and by participant and was supplied without curation.

The immunoSEQ Assay, a bias-controlled multiplex PCR, was used to amplify TCRbeta CDR3 regions from genomic DNA. Under the source paper's analysis protocol: The number of nucleated cells in each sample was estimated from the amplification of reference gene primers within the assay. Sequence reads were collapsed and filtered to measure the absolute abundance of every unique TCRbeta CDR3 rearrangement. Productive Simpson clonality was computed per sample as the square root of Simpson's diversity index over productive rearrangements. The table was pulled from immuneACCESS by TCRdb, which kept in-frame rearrangements only. Such tables lose some clones; where checked, under half of the loss comes from unresolved V genes, and the rest has no known cause. V, J and clone size reflect that table, while D and trimming were determined from the DNA. Within this sample are fewer than 200,000 clones, with about 85% of them counted one time only. The ten largest clones add up to approximately 8% of the sample.

From the cysteine up to the phenylalanine, the CDR3 has a length of 13 residues. Only the CDR3 portion is preserved as DNA: 39 bases, with reading frame beginning at the first base. Cut back by 4 bases and 3 bases, the V and J ends lie 9 bases apart. From a lookup of the germline V gene (reference sequence), CDR1 and CDR2 are WNHNN and SYGVQD. Each collaborating institution followed its own protocols to collect whole blood in K2EDTA tubes. For TCRbeta analysis, collaborators shipped samples as frozen whole blood, isolated PBMCs, or DNA extracted from either of those sample types. The sequencing sample was made of peripheral blood. In this chain, TRBV10-1 is recombined with TRBJ1-1, with TRBD1 tentatively as D gene (5 bases match). This sequence was found in a woman in her sixties with acute or convalescent COVID-19. The sequenced DNA is TGCGCCAGCAGTGGGAGGGGAGACACTGAAGCTTTCTTT. This sequence encodes CASSGRGDTEAFF.